The 13 T cell receptor beta chains reported below all come from one sample, sequenced in a study of blood T cell repertoires in COVID-19. Using immunoSEQ multiplex PCR, the repertoire was profiled, and TCRdb retains in-frame clones only, with some absent. The sample lists around 100,000 clones, around four fifths occurring once. The sample taken for sequencing was peripheral blood. The receptor set was obtained from a man aged 50 or older with active or convalescent COVID-19.

The chain is built from TRBV6-5 and TRBJ1-2, with D unclear. Trimming stripped 7 bases from V and 3 bases from J, with 18 bases between. This CDR3 is built from 15 residues. Per the germline V gene, CDR1 is MNHEY and CDR2 is SVGAGI. CDR3 nucleotides: TGTGCCAGCACTATACGCGGGTATCGCCACTATGGCTACACCTTC. The encoded protein is CASTIRGYRHYGYTF.

The chain recombines TRBV5-1 with TRBJ2-3; TRBD2 matches at 16 bases. The germline CDR1 and CDR2 sequences are SGHRS and YFSETQ. J was trimmed by 4 bases and V by 3 bases; bases with no gene match: 2. The CDR3 is made up of 16 amino acids. The CDR3 coding sequence is TGCGCCAGCAGCTCAGGGACTAGCGGGAGGGCAGATACGCAGTATTTT. This translates into CASSSGTSGRADTQYF.

The chain links TRBV19 to TRBJ1-1; 7 bases map to TRBD1. Germline lookup yields CDR1 LNHDA and CDR2 SQIVND (reference sequence). The J segment lost 8 bases and the V segment lost 3 bases, leaving 9 bases of the junction unmatched. This CDR3 contains 14 residues. CDR3 region: CASSMGGQWTEAFF. The CDR3 DNA sequence: TGTGCCAGTAGTATGGGGGGACAGTGGACCGAAGCTTTCTTT.

The chain joins TRBV7-9 to TRBJ1-1; possibly TRBD1 for D (6 bases). This CDR3 contains 16 residues. In germline, CDR1 is SEHNR, CDR2 FQNEAQ (reference sequence). V was shortened by 5 bases and J by 4 bases, with 20 bases between the two germline ends. CDR3 loop: CASSTSQGLQSTEAFF. CDR3 coding DNA: TGTGCCAGCAGCACTTCACAGGGATTGCAGTCCACTGAAGCTTTCTTT. Together with reference TRBV7-9 and TRBJ1-1, the CDR3 gives the full variable domain: DTGVSQNPRHKITKRGQNVTFRCDPISEHNRLYWYRQTLGQGPEFLTYFQNEAQLEKSRLLSDRFSAERPKGSFSTLEIQRTEQGDSAMYLCASSTSQGLQSTEAFFGQGTRLTVV.

The chain recombines TRBV6-5 with TRBJ2-7, with TRBD1 matching over 12 bases. With 2 bases clipped from V and 5 bases from J, the junction kept 7 bases outside the gene matches. Germline CDR1 and CDR2: MNHEY and SVGAGI. The CDR3 is made up of 16 amino acids. Here the CDR3 reads CASSYNTGTGGDEQYF. The DNA for the CDR3 is TGTGCCAGCAGTTACAATACCGGGACAGGGGGCGACGAGCAGTACTTC.

The rearrangement joins TRBV7-2 to TRBJ1-5; unclear D gene. V lost 5 bases to trimming and J lost 0 bases, with 14 bases between them. In germline, CDR1 is SGHTA, CDR2 FQGNSA. The CDR3 covers 16 residues. The CDR3: CASSTEGSYSNQPQHF. CDR3 in DNA: TGTGCCAGCAGCACCGAGGGAAGCTATAGCAATCAGCCCCAGCATTTT.

J is TRBJ1-5 and V is TRBV9; D gene ambiguous. Germline-derived CDR1 and CDR2 are SGDLS and YYNGEE. V dropped 0 bases and J dropped 5 bases, with 6 bases sitting between them. This CDR3 spans 13 amino acids. The CDR3 bases are TGTGCCAGCAGCGTAGCTCCGGATCAGCCCCAGCATTTT. Its translation is CASSVAPDQPQHF.

The chain couples TRBV19 to TRBJ1-1; D is unresolved. The CDR3 is made up of 12 amino acids. The V end was cut by 6 bases, the J end by 5 bases, with 10 bases between. Germline values: CDR1 LNHDA, CDR2 SQIVND (reference sequence). CDR3 amino acids: CASRISRTEAFF. In DNA, the CDR3 is TGTGCCAGTAGGATCTCTCGGACTGAAGCTTTCTTT. The complete variable domain, with remaining parts taken from reference TRBV19 and TRBJ1-1, reads DGGITQSPKYLFRKEGQNVTLSCEQNLNHDAMYWYRQDPGQGLRLIYYSQIVNDFQKGDIAEGYSVSREKKESFPLTVTSAQKNPTAFYLCASRISRTEAFFGQGTRLTVV.

On this clone: In the same sample, other DNA sequences code for this CDR3. V and J are TRBV6-5 and TRBJ1-4; D is unresolved. The CDR3 contains 13 residues. V gave up 0 bases and J gave up 8 bases, with 7 bases separating them. Germline lookup yields CDR1 MNHEY and CDR2 SVGAGI. CDR3 nucleotides: TGTGCCAGCAGTTACTCCCCGGGGGAAAAACTGTTTTTT. This encodes CASSYSPGEKLFF.

The rearrangement uses TRBV6-5 and TRBJ2-7, with 7 bases lining up with TRBD1. After removal of 7 bases from V and 7 bases from J, the junction contained 13 bases not matched to a gene. This CDR3 comprises 14 residues. Germline V gives CDR1 MNHEY, CDR2 SVGAGI. CDR3 DNA sequence: TGTGCCAGCACCCTAGGCGTAGGGGGCGCGGAGCAGTACTTC. Its protein is CASTLGVGGAEQYF.

J is TRBJ2-7 and V is TRBV9; 12 nucleotides match TRBD2. Trimming removed 4 bases from V and 3 bases from J; junction bases left unmatched: 5. CDR1 SGDLS and CDR2 YYNGEE come from the germline V gene. There are 15 residues in the CDR3. The DNA of the CDR3 is TGTGCCAGCAGCCCAGGGACTAGCGGGCACTACGAGCAGTACTTC. Amino acids: CASSPGTSGHYEQYF.

This chain uses TRBV12-3 or TRBV12-4 with TRBJ2-7; no reliable D call. Trimming stripped 6 bases from V and 1 base from J, with 7 bases between. CDR3 size: 12 residues. The CDR3 coding sequence is TGTGCCAGCAGCCGAGAATCCTACGAGCAGTACTTC. As protein: CASSRESYEQYF.

This chain links TRBV30 with TRBJ2-1; D possibly corresponds to TRBD1 (6 bases). The germline V gene has CDR1 GTSNPN and CDR2 SVGIG (reference sequence). This CDR3 spans 13 amino acids. The germline V and J ends were trimmed by 4 bases and 10 bases, with 17 bases remaining between them. In DNA form, the CDR3 reads TGTGCCTGGAAATCAGGGGCTCGGGGCGAGCAGTTCTTC. Amino acids: CAWKSGARGEQFF.